This T cell receptor beta chain comes out of a study of shared clonotypes between healthy human individuals. Across the study: CD4 naive and memory got three plates each, CD8 naive two, CD8 memory one.

Study-wide points: A small donor pool kept down the genetic and exposure-history diversity that was represented. Generation probability values for non-shared clonotypes were lower than those for clonotypes shared by all four donors.

V trimming: 5 bases; J trimming: 3 bases; junction bases outside the gene matches: 4. This CDR3 is built from 13 residues. Germline loops: CDR1 MDHEN, CDR2 SYDVKM. Per the authors' pipeline: Filtering differed for immunoSEQ, which gave only junction sequences without quality scores. Method: immunoSEQ multiplex PCR; TCRdb's copy keeps in-frame clones and lacks some. That table is the source of V, J and clone size, and D and trimming were worked out from the DNA. The data show over a million clones, approximately 97% seen once. Worth noting for this clone: No antigen is known for it.

This sequence was found in a man aged 30 to 45 in good health. Sequencing was carried out using naive CD4+ T cells sorted from blood. The sample's subset: CD45RA+ positively selected. The chain uses TRBV28 and TRBJ2-7; 7 nucleotides line up with TRBD1. The CDR3 region is CASSAYRGYEQYF. DNA of the CDR3: TGTGCCAGCAGTGCCTACAGGGGCTACGAGCAGTACTTC.